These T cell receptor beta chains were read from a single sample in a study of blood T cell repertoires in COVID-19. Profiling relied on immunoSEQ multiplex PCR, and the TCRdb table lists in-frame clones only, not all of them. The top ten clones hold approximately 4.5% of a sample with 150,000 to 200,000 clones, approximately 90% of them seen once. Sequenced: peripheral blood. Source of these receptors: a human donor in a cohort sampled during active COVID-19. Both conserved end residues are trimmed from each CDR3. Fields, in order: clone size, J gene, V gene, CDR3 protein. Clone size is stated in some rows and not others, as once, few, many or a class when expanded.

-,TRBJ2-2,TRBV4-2,ASYPGGSGSGELF
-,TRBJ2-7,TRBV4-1,ASSQTGVGYEQY
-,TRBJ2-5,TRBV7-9,ASSLIGGGETQY
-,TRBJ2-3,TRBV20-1,SASRQGVDTDTQY
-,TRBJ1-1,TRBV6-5,ASRPGGGNTEAF
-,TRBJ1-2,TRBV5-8,ASSLRQGSNYGYT
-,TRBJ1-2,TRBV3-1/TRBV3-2,ASSSGQGYGYT
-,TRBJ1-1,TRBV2,ASSPNTNTEAF
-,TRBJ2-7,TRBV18,ASSPNRAGEQY
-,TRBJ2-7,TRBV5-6,ASSSGQGAMSEQY
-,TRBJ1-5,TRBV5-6,ASSSWRGKSNQPQH
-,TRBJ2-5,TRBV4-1,ASSLAAGASETQY
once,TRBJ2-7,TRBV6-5,ASSTTGLYEQY
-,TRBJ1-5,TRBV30,AWSGASSNQPQH
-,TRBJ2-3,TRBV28,ASTPGRGTDTQY